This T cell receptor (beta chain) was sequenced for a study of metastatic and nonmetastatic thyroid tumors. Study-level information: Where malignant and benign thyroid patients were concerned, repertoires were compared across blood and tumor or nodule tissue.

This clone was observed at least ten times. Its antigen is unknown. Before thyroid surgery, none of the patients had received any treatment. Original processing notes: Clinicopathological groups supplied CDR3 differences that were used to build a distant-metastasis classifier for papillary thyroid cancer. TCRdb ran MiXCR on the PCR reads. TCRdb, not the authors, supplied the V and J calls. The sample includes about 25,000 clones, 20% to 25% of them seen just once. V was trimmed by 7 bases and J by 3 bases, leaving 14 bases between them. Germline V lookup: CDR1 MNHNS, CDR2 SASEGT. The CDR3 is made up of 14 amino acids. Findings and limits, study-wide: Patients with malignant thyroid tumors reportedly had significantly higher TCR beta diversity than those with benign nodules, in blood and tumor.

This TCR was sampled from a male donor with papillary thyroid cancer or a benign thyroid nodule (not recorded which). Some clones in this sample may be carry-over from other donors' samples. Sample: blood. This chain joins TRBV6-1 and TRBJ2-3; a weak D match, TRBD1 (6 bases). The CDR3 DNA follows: TGTGCCAGCATCCCGGGACAAGAAACAGATACGCAGTATTTT. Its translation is CASIPGQETDTQYF.